These 2 T cell receptor beta chains share one sample of origin, sequenced in a study of OX40 agonist ivuxolimab in advanced cancers. The assay was immunoSEQ multiplex PCR, and TCRdb's table has in-frame clones only and misses some. The table shows some 9,600 clones, with roughly three fifths occurring only once. Sample: CD4+ or CD8+ T cells sorted from blood, taken in a trial of the OX40 agonist ivuxolimab. Receptor source: an adult with an advanced solid tumor such as melanoma, head and neck, liver or kidney cancer.

This clone is medium-sized in the sample. The CDR3 is CASSLGTVNYGYTF. Written as DNA, the CDR3 is TGTGCCAGCAGCCTCGGGACGGTCAACTATGGCTACACCTTC. The chain combines TRBV9 with TRBJ1-2, with D possibly TRBD1 on 5 matching bases. The germline V gene encodes CDR1 SGDLS and CDR2 YYNGEE. The V gene lost 4 bases and the J gene lost 2 bases, with 12 bases spanning the gap. The CDR3 has 14 amino acids.

The chain recombines TRBV5-4 with TRBJ2-1, with unresolved D. CDR3 length: 13 amino acids. V was clipped by 5 bases and J by 8 bases, with 14 bases between them. Germline CDR1 SGHNT, CDR2 YYREEE (reference sequence). DNA of the CDR3: TGTGCCAGCAGGCCGAATCTAGGGTATGAGCAGTTCTTC. Encoded protein: CASRPNLGYEQFF.